Following are 20 T cell receptor beta chains from one sample sequenced in a study of CD8 T cells in Susac syndrome. Reverse transcription of 0.5 to 1 ug RNA was performed with random hexamers. One entry per CDR3 protein results from TCRdb running MiXCR on the immunoSEQ multiplex PCR reads. The table has approximately 120,000 distinct CDR3 sequences, around 92% seen once. Input material: CD8+ T cells from PBMCs. The receptor set was obtained from a human donor in good health.

This clonotype has more than one count but fewer than ten. The chain uses TRBV21-1 and TRBJ2-7; no check of the table's D call, TRBD1, against the DNA was made. TRBV21-1 is a pseudogene locus. CDR3 length: 16 residues. CDR3 nucleotide sequence: TGTGCCAGCAGCAACGACGGGGGGCCCCACTCCTACGAGCAGTACTTC. Translation gives CASSNDGGPHSYEQYF.

The count of this clonotype is one. The chain uses TRBV4-3 and TRBJ1-1; 8 bases line up with TRBD1. There are 15 residues in the CDR3. The germline gives CDR1 LGHNA, CDR2 YSLEER. V lost 3 bases and J lost 6; bases outside the gene matches: 9. The CDR3 spells CASSHSRTGPPEAFF. CDR3 nucleotide sequence: TGCGCCAGCAGCCATAGCAGGACAGGGCCCCCTGAAGCTTTCTTT.

The gene calls are TRBV20-1 and TRBJ1-1, with D tentatively TRBD1 (6 bases). Per the germline V gene, CDR1 is DFQATT and CDR2 is SNEGSKA (reference sequence). CDR3 length equals 15 residues. Trimming shortened V by 5 bases and J by 3 bases, and 19 bases separated the two germline ends. CDR3: CSAPNHRVADTEAFF. The CDR3 region has the DNA TGCAGTGCTCCCAACCACAGGGTGGCGGACACTGAAGCTTTCTTT.

The chain carries TRBV19 and TRBJ1-2, with D perhaps TRBD1 (5 bases). CDR1 is LNHDA, CDR2 SQIVND, per germline (reference sequence). The ends were cut back, 10 bases at V and 7 bases at J, with 22 bases in the middle. The CDR3 extends over 14 amino acids. The CDR3 protein is CATRDRGGSSGYTF. The CDR3 DNA follows: TGTGCCACCCGCGACCGGGGGGGGTCTAGTGGCTACACCTTC. Looking up the rest from reference TRBV19 and TRBJ1-2 gives the full variable domain: DGGITQSPKYLFRKEGQNVTLSCEQNLNHDAMYWYRQDPGQGLRLIYYSQIVNDFQKGDIAEGYSVSREKKESFPLTVTSAQKNPTAFYLCATRDRGGSSGYTFGSGTRLTVV.

This chain connects TRBV6-2 or TRBV6-3 to TRBJ2-7; the D gene is possibly TRBD1 (6 bases). In germline, CDR1 is MNHEY, CDR2 SVGEGT. Between the trimmed V and J ends, which lost 10 bases and 0 bases, there was a span of 22 bases. CDR3 length equals 16 residues. The CDR3 DNA reads TGTGCCACCTTAATTTCCGGGACACCCTTCTCCTACGAGCAGTACTTC. Its protein product is CATLISGTPFSYEQYF.

The rearrangement links TRBV7-8 to TRBJ2-3; D is ambiguous. Trimming stripped 4 bases from V and 5 bases from J, with 7 bases between. Looked up from germline, CDR1 is SGHVS and CDR2 is FQNEAQ. CDR3 length: 12 residues. CDR3 in DNA: TGTGCCAGCAGCTGGGCCCAAGATACGCAGTATTTT. Its translation is CASSWAQDTQYF.

The rearrangement joins TRBV11-2 to TRBJ2-7, with TRBD2 as a possible D gene (5 bases). Trimming removed 2 bases from V and 3 bases from J, with 11 bases in between. CDR3 length equals 14 residues. CDR1 and CDR2 (germline): SGHAT, FQNNGV. The CDR3 region is CASSLLRENYEQYF. The CDR3 nucleotides are TGTGCCAGCAGCTTATTGAGGGAAAACTACGAGCAGTACTTC.

The rearrangement joins TRBV6-2 or TRBV6-3 to TRBJ2-7, with TRBD2 matching over 10 bases. CDR1 is MNHEY and CDR2 is SVGEGT in the germline V gene. V shed 2 bases, J shed 2 bases, and the junction held 0 bases outside the gene matches. The CDR3 is made up of 14 amino acids. CDR3: CASSYGTSAYEQYF. DNA of the CDR3: TGTGCCAGCAGTTACGGGACTAGCGCCTACGAGCAGTACTTC.

V gene TRBV27 combines with J gene TRBJ2-3, with D unresolved. The CDR3 loop spans 11 amino acids. The V gene lost 3 bases and the J gene lost 9 bases, with 7 bases spanning the gap. Per the germline V gene, CDR1 is MNHEY and CDR2 is SMNVEV (reference sequence). In DNA, the CDR3 is TGTGCCAGCAGTTTTGGGCTAACGCAGTATTTT. Amino acid sequence: CASSFGLTQYF.

This chain links TRBV29-1 with TRBJ2-7, with D possibly TRBD1 on 6 matching bases. Germline V gene data show CDR1 as SQVTM and CDR2 as ANQGSEA. The length of the CDR3 is 13 residues. Trimming removed 4 bases at V and 6 bases at J, with 16 bases between. CDR3 nucleotide sequence: TGCAGCGTTGGTAGGACAGCTCCTGGCGAGCAGTACTTC. This sequence encodes CSVGRTAPGEQYF.

As DNA, the CDR3 is TGTGCCAGCAGAAGTCGGGAGGGCGGGGGCACGGAGACCCAGTACTTC. Translating it yields CASRSREGGGTETQYF. The gene calls are TRBV2 and TRBJ2-5, with TRBD2 matching 8 bases. V shed 6 bases and J 5 bases; nucleotides not matched to a gene: 14. This CDR3 has 16 amino acids. Germline V gene lookup returns CDR1 SNHLY and CDR2 FYNNEI.

The table lists this clonotype with a few counts. This chain connects TRBV20-1 to TRBJ2-7, with D possibly being TRBD2 (5 bases). The CDR3 has 13 residues. Germline values: CDR1 DFQATT, CDR2 SNEGSKA (reference sequence). Between the trimmed V and J ends, which lost 3 bases and 2 bases, there was a span of 11 bases. This CDR3 reads CSARSEGPYEQYF. The CDR3 DNA follows: TGCAGTGCTAGGTCAGAGGGTCCCTACGAGCAGTACTTC.

The chain couples TRBV12-3 or TRBV12-4 to TRBJ1-1, with D uncertain. The CDR3 contains 12 residues. Trimming took off 6 bases at V and 8 bases at J, with 13 bases between the two ends. CDR3 loop: CASSPIGLEAFF. Written as DNA, the CDR3 is TGTGCCAGCAGCCCCATAGGGTTGGAAGCTTTCTTT.

V gene TRBV9 combines with J gene TRBJ2-5, with 11 bases lining up with TRBD2. The length of the CDR3 is 15 residues. Trimming at V came to 3 bases and at J to 4 bases, leaving 5 bases not matched to a gene. Germline V CDR1 and CDR2: SGDLS, YYNGEE. The CDR3 DNA reads TGTGCCAGCAGCGCCCTAGCGGGGGGCACAGAGACCCAGTACTTC. Its translation is CASSALAGGTETQYF.

The rearrangement joins TRBV24-1 to TRBJ2-2; D gene unclear. Germline-derived CDR1 and CDR2 are KGHDR and SFDVKD. The V gene lost 9 bases and the J gene lost 8 bases, with 12 bases spanning the gap. The CDR3 sequence is 12 residues long. The CDR3 protein is CATATLRGELFF. CDR3 nucleotides: TGTGCCACCGCAACCCTGAGGGGGGAGCTGTTTTTT.

The chain uses TRBV5-5 and TRBJ1-5, with TRBD1 as a possible D gene (5 bases). Germline lookup yields CDR1 SGHKS and CDR2 YYEKEE (reference sequence). V lost 1 base, J lost 5 bases, and 13 bases lay in between. The CDR3 contains 15 residues. The CDR3 bases are TGTGCCAGCAGCTTGCCTCCAGGGAGGGATCAGCCCCAGCATTTT. Its protein product is CASSLPPGRDQPQHF.

The chain couples TRBV6-5 to TRBJ2-6; 8 bases align to TRBD1. This CDR3 is built from 16 residues. Per the germline V gene, CDR1 is MNHEY and CDR2 is SVGAGI. With 4 bases clipped from V and 2 bases from J, the junction kept 4 bases outside the gene matches. The CDR3, as DNA: TGTGCCAGCAGTTGGACAGGGTTGGCTGGGGCCAACGTCCTGACTTTC. Protein sequence: CASSWTGLAGANVLTF.

The chain carries TRBV7-2 and TRBJ2-4; the match to TRBD1 covers 7 bases. This CDR3 is built from 20 residues. The V gene's germline CDR1 is SGHTA and CDR2 FQGNSA. J gave up 0 bases and V 2 bases, and 16 bases lay outside the gene matches. The CDR3 DNA follows: TGTGCCAGCAGCTTATCGTCCACAGGGGTTGCTAGAGTAGCCAAAAACATTCAGTACTTC. Encoded protein: CASSLSSTGVARVAKNIQYF.

The chain employs TRBV5-6 and TRBJ1-2, with 7 bases fitting TRBD1. V shed 1 base and J 4 bases; nucleotides not matched to a gene: 4. The germline V gene encodes CDR1 SGHDT and CDR2 YYEEEE. This CDR3 contains 14 residues. The CDR3 spells CASSLPDRAYGYTF. DNA of the CDR3: TGTGCCAGCAGCTTGCCCGACAGGGCCTATGGCTACACCTTC.

This clonotype was observed once. The chain recombines TRBV10-3 with TRBJ2-1; D is perhaps TRBD1 (6 bases). Germline CDR1 and CDR2: ENHRY and SYGVKD. CDR3 size: 15 residues. Trimming shortened V by 0 bases and J by 3 bases, and 9 bases separated the two germline ends. CDR3 in amino acids: CAISESQQGYNEQFF. CDR3 DNA: TGTGCCATCAGTGAGTCACAACAGGGCTACAATGAGCAGTTCTTC.